This T cell receptor (beta chain) was captured by sequencing in a study of blood T cells in healthy people across ages. The second PCR ran roughly 7 to 12 cycles with a sample-barcoded 5' primer and J-beta primers. One entry per CDR3 protein results from TCRdb running MiXCR on the 5' RACE reads. The data show hundreds of thousands of distinct CDR3 sequences, over 40% seen once. The CDR3 contains 14 residues. V lost 0 bases to trimming and J lost 8 bases, with 13 bases between them. The germline gives CDR1 DFQATT, CDR2 SNEGSKA (reference sequence). This sequence originates from a man older than 75 in good health. The rearrangement joins TRBV20-1 to TRBJ1-4, with D possibly matching TRBD1 (5 bases). Sequenced material: blood. The CDR3: CSARDRQGGEKLFF. The DNA for the CDR3 is TGCAGTGCTAGAGATCGGCAGGGAGGAGAAAAACTGTTTTTT.